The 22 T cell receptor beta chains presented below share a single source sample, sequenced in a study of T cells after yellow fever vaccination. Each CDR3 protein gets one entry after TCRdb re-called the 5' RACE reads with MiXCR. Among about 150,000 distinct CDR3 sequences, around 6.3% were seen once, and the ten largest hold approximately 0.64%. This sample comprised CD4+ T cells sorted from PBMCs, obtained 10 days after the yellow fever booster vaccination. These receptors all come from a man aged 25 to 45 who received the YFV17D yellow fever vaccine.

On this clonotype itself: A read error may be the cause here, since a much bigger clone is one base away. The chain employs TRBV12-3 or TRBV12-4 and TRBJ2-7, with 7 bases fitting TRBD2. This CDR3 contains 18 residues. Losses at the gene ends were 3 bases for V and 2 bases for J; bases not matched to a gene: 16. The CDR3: CASSFTGTGGSKPYEQYF. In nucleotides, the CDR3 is TGTGCCAGCAGTTTCACCGGGACTGGCGGGAGCAAACCCTACGAGCAGTACTTC.

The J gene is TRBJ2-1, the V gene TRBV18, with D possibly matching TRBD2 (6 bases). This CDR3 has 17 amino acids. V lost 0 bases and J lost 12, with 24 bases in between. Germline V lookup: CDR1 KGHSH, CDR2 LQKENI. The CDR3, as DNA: TGTGCCAGCTCACCACCGGGGGGTACAGGAGCGAGCGATCGGCAGTTCTTC. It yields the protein CASSPPGGTGASDRQFF.

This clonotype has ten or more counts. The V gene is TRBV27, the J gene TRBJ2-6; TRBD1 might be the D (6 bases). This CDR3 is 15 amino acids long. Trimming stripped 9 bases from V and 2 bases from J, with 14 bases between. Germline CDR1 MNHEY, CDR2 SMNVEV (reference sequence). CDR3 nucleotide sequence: TGTGCCAGTAAAGAGTCAGGGGCTGGGGCCAACGTCCTGACTTTC. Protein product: CASKESGAGANVLTF.

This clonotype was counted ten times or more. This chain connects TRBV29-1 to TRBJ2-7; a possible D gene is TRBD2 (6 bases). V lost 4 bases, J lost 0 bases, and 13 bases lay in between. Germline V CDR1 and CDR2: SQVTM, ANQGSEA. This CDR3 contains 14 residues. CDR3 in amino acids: CSVGGRFSSYEQYF. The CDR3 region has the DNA TGCAGCGTTGGAGGGAGGTTCAGCTCCTACGAGCAGTACTTC.

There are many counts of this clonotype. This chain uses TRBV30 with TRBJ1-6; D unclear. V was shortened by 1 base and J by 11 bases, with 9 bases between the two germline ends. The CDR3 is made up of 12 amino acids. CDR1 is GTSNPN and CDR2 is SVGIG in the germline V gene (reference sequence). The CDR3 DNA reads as TGTGCCTGGAGTGACAGTTCCCCACCCCTCCACTTT. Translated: CAWSDSSPPLHF.

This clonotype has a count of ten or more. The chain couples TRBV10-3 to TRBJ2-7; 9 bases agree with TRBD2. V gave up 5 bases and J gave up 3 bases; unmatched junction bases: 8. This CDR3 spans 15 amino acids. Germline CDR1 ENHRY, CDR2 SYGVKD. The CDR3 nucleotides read TGTGCCATCAGTAATCCGGGACTAGCATACTACGAGCAGTACTTC. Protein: CAISNPGLAYYEQYF.

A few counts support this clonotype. In DNA form, the CDR3 reads TGTGCCAGCGGCGCCGGGACTAGTAACACCGGGGAGCTGTTTTTT. Translated: CASGAGTSNTGELFF. The chain combines TRBV4-2 with TRBJ2-2; 8 bases agree with TRBD2. The V segment lost 8 bases and the J segment 2 bases; nucleotides outside the gene matches: 7. The germline gives CDR1 LGHNA, CDR2 YNFKEQ. The CDR3 runs 15 residues.

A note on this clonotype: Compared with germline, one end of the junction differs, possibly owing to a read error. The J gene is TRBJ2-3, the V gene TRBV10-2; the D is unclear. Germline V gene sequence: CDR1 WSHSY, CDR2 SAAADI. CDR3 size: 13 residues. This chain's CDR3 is CTSSDSLTDTQYF. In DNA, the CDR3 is TGCACCAGCAGTGACTCCCTTACAGATACGCAGTATTTT.

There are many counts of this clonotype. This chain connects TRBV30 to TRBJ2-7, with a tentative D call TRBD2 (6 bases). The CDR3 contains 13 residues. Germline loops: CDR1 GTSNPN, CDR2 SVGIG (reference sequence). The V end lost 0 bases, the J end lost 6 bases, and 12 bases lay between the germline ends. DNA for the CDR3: TGTGCCTGGAGTGTACTTTCGGGAGCCGAGCAGTACTTC. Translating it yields CAWSVLSGAEQYF.

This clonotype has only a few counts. This CDR3 reads CASSTILAEEFGTQYF. The CDR3 DNA reads as TGTGCCAGCAGCACGATTCTAGCGGAGGAGTTCGGTACGCAGTATTTT. The V and J genes are TRBV7-9 and TRBJ2-3, with 7 bases fitting TRBD2. With 5 bases clipped from V and 8 bases from J, the junction kept 16 bases outside the gene matches. The germline CDR1 and CDR2 sequences are SEHNR and FQNEAQ (reference sequence). The CDR3 extends over 16 amino acids.

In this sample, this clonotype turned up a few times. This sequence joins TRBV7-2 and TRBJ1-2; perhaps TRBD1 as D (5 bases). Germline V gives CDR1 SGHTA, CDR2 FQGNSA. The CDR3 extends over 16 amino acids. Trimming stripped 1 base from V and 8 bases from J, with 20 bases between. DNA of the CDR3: TGTGCCAGCAGCTTAGGGCAGGGCCCGGCCTTGGGGGGCTACACCTTC. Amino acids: CASSLGQGPALGGYTF.

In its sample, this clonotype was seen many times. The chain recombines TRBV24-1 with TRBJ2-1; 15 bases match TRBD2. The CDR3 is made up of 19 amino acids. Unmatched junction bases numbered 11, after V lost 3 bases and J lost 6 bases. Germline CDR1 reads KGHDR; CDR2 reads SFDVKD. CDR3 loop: CATSDTPGLAGGRPNEQFF. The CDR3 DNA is TGTGCCACCAGTGATACACCGGGACTAGCGGGAGGACGGCCCAATGAGCAGTTCTTC.

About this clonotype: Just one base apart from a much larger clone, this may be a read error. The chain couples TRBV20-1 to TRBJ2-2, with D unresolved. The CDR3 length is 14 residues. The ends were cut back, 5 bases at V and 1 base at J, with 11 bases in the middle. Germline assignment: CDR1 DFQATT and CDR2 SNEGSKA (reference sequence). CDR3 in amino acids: CSARLSKNTGELFF. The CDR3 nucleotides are TGCAGTGCTCGATTGTCCAAGAACACCGGGGAGCTGTTTTTT.

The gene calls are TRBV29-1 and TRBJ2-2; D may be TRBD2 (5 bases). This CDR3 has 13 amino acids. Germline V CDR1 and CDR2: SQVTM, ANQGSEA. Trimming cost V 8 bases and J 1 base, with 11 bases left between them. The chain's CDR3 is CSSTGENTGELFF. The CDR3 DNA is TGCAGCTCCACCGGGGAGAACACCGGGGAGCTGTTTTTT.

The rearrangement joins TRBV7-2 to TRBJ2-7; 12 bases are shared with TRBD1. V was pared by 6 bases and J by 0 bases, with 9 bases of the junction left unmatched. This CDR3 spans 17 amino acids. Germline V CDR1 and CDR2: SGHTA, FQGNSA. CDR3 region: CASRAGTGGQSSYEQYF. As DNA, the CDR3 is TGTGCCAGCAGGGCCGGGACAGGGGGCCAGAGCTCCTACGAGCAGTACTTC.

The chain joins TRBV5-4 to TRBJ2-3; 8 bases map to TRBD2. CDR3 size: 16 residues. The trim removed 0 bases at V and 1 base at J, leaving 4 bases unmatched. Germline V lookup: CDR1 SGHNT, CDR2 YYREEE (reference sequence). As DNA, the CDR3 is TGTGCCAGCAGCTTGGCTAGCGGGCTCCGCACAGATACGCAGTATTTT. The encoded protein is CASSLASGLRTDTQYF.

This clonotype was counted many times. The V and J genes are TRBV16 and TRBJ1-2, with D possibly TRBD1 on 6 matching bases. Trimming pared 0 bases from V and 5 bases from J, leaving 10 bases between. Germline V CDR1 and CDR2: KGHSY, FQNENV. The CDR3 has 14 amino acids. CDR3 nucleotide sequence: TGTGCCAGCAGCCAATCGGGCCAGGGGTATGGCTACACCTTC. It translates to CASSQSGQGYGYTF. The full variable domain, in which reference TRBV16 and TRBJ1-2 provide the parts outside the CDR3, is GEEVAQTPKHLVRGEGQKAKLYCAPIKGHSYVFWYQQVLKNEFKFLISFQNENVFDETGMPKERFSAKCLPNSPCSLEIQATKLEDSAVYFCASSQSGQGYGYTFGSGTRLTVV.

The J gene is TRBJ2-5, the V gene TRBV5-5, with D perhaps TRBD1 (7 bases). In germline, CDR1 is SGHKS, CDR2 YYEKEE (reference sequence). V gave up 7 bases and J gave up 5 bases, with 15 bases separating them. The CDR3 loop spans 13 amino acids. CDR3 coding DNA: TGTGCCAGCCGCGGAGGGGGCGTTGAGACCCAGTACTTC. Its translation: CASRGGGVETQYF. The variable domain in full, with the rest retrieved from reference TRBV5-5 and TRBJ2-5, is DAGVTQSPTHLIKTRGQQVTLRCSPISGHKSVSWYQQVLGQGPQFIFQYYEKEERGRGNFPDRFSARQFPNYSSELNVNALLLGDSALYLCASRGGGVETQYFGPGTRLLVL.

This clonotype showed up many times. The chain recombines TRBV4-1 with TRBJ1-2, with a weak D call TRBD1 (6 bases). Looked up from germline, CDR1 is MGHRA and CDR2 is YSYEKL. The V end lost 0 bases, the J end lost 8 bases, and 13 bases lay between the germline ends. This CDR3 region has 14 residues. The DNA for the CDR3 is TGCGCCAGCAGCCAAGATCGGGGGGCTTGGGGCTACACCTTC. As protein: CASSQDRGAWGYTF.

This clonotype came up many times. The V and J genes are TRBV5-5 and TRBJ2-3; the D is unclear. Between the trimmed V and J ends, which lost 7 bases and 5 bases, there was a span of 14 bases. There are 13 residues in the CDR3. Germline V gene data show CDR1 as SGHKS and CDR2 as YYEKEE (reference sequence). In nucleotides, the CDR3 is TGTGCCAGCGGCACTTCTTTTGGAGATACGCAGTATTTT. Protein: CASGTSFGDTQYF.

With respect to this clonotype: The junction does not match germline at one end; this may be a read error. The CDR3 region is CSALSISGSSERYF. CDR3 DNA: TGCAGTGCCCTATCGATTAGCGGGAGCTCCGAGCGGTACTTC. The chain employs TRBV20-1 and TRBJ2-7; 9 nucleotides align to TRBD2. Per the germline V gene, CDR1 is DFQATT and CDR2 is SNEGSKA (reference sequence). CDR3 length: 14 residues.

Here the CDR3 reads CAISEAGNYGYTF. The CDR3 region has the DNA TGTGCCATCAGTGAGGCGGGAAACTATGGCTACACCTTC. The chain joins TRBV10-3 to TRBJ1-2, with no clear D. Germline lookup yields CDR1 ENHRY and CDR2 SYGVKD. V was clipped by 2 bases and J by 2 bases, with 6 bases between them. The length of the CDR3 is 13 residues.